Reported below is one TCR beta chain. This CDR3 has 15 residues. The junction had 8 bases not matched to a gene; V was cut back by 5 bases and J by 4 bases. Germline CDR1 LNHDA, CDR2 SQIVND (reference sequence). In the original workflow: Researchers report that nucleated cell counts were estimated from reference gene primer amplification. Sequenced by immunoSEQ multiplex PCR; TCRdb stores in-frame clones only, minus some. From that table come the V and J calls and clone size; the DNA was used to work out D and trimming. The top ten clones hold around 15% of a sample with more than 80,000 clones, around four fifths of them seen once. This sample is drawn from a study of blood T cell repertoires in COVID-19. Across the study: From the United States, Italy and Spain came samples of acute and convalescent COVID-19. PBMCs, B-cell-depleted T cells, or T cells provided the cDNA or gDNA that made up the material.

This clonotype was sampled from a human donor in a cohort sampled during active COVID-19. The sequencing input was peripheral blood. The chain employs TRBV19 and TRBJ2-7; TRBD2 matches 10 bases. As DNA, the CDR3 is TGTGCCAGTAGTCCCGTAGCGGGAGGCGCATACGAGCAGTACTTC. It is translated as CASSPVAGGAYEQYF.